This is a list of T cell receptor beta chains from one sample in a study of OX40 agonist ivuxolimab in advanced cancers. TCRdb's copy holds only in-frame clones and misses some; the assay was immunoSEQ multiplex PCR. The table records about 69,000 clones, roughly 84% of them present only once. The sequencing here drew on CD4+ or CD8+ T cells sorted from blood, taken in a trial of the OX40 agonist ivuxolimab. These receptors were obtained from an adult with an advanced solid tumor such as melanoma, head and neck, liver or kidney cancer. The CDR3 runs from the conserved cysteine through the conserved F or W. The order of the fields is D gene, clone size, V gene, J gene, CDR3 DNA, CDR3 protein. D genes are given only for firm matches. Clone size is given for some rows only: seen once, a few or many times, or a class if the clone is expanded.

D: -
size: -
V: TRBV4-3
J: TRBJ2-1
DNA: TGCGCCAGCAGCCGGGTCTGGGGGCTGCCTTACAATGAGCAGTTCTTC
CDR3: CASSRVWGLPYNEQFF

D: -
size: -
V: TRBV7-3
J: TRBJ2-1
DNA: TGTGCCAGCAGCCTAATGGGTAGGGAATACAATGAGCAGTTCTTC
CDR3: CASSLMGREYNEQFF

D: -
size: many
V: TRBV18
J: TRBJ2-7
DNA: TGTGCCAGCTCACCATTAGCGGCGGAGATCTCCTACGAGCAGTACTTC
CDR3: CASSPLAAEISYEQYF

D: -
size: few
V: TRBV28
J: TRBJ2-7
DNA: TGTGCCAGCAGTACCCGACTCGAGCAGTACTTC
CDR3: CASSTRLEQYF

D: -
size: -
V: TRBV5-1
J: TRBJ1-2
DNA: TGCGCCAGCAGCTTGGAATCGGCGGCCTATGGCTACACCTTC
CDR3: CASSLESAAYGYTF

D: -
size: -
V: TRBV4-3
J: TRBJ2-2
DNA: TGCGCCAGCAGCCAGGCGTACTTGGACTGGAACACCGGGGAGCTGTTTTTT
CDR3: CASSQAYLDWNTGELFF

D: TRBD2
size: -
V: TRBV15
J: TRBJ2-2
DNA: TGTGCCTCCGGGGGGGGCACCGGGGAGCTGTTTTTT
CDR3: CASGGGTGELFF

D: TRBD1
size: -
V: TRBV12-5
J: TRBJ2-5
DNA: TGTGCTAGTGCCCTAAATCCGGGGACAGGGGGCTTAGAGACCCAGTACTTC
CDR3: CASALNPGTGGLETQYF

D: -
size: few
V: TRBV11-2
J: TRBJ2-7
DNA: TGTGCCAGCAGCTTAGCAGGTAGCTCCTACGAGCAGTACTTC
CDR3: CASSLAGSSYEQYF

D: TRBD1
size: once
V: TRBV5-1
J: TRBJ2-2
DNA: TGCGCCAGCAGCTTGACAGGGGGCTACACCGGGGAGCTGTTTTTT
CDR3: CASSLTGGYTGELFF

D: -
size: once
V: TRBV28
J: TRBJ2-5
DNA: TGTGCCAGCAGCACCCTGTATGGGGGAGAGACCCAGTACTTC
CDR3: CASSTLYGGETQYF

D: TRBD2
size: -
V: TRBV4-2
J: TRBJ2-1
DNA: TGTGCCAGCAGCCAAGAGGGAGGGCTAGCGGGACACAATGAGCAGTTCTTC
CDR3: CASSQEGGLAGHNEQFF

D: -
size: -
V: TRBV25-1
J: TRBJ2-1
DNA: TGTGCCAGCTGCTCCCCCGGGACAAACAATGAGCAGTTCTTC
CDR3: CASCSPGTNNEQFF

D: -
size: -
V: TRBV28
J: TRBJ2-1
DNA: TGTGCCAGCAGTTCTTACAGGGTCTATGAGCAGTTCTTC
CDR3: CASSSYRVYEQFF

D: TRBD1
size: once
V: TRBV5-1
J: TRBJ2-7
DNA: TGCGCCAGCTCGGGACAGGGCCCCGAGCAGTACTTC
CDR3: CASSGQGPEQYF

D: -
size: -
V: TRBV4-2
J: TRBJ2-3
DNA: TGTGCCAGCAGCTTAGGGCAAGATACGCAGTATTTT
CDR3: CASSLGQDTQYF

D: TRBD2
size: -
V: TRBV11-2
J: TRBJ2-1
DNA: TGTGCCAGCAGCTTCGGGACTAGCGGTGTAGGTGAGCAGTTCTTC
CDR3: CASSFGTSGVGEQFF

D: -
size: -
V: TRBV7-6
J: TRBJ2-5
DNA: TGTGCCAGCAGCTTAATCAGAAGGGAGGCGGGAGAGACCCAGTACTTC
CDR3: CASSLIRREAGETQYF

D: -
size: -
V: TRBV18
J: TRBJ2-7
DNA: TGTGCCAGCTCACCGAACCACGAGCAGTACTTC
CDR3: CASSPNHEQYF

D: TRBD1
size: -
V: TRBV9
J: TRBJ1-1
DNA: TGTGCCAGCAGCGTATCATCGGGACAGCCGATTGATCCTGAAGCTTTCTTT
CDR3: CASSVSSGQPIDPEAFF

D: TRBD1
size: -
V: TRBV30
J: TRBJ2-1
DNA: TGTGCCTTCGGACAGGGGGCCTACAATGAGCAGTTCTTC
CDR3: CAFGQGAYNEQFF

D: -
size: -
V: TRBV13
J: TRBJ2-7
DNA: TGTGCCAGCAGCTCCCGGACGGGATCCTACGAGCAGTACTTC
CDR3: CASSSRTGSYEQYF

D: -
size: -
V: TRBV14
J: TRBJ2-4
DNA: TGTGCCAGCAGCCAAGTGTCCAGGGGGGGGAGCATTCAGTACTTC
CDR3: CASSQVSRGGSIQYF

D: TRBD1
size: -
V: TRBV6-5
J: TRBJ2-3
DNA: TGTGCCAGCAGTTATCGGGACAGAGGAACAGATACGCAGTATTTT
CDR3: CASSYRDRGTDTQYF

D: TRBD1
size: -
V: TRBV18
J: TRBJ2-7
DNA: TGTGCCAGCTCCCACCTCAAACCGGGACAGGGACGCTACGAGCAGTACTTC
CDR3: CASSHLKPGQGRYEQYF

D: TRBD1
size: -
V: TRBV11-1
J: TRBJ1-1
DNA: TGTGCCAGCAGCAAGACAGGGACCCTTTCGGGGACTGAAGCTTTCTTT
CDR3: CASSKTGTLSGTEAFF

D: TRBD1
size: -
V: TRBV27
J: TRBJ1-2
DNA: TGTGCCAGCAGGGGGGTTGACAGGGACTATGGCTACACCTTC
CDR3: CASRGVDRDYGYTF